A single sample gave rise to the 23 T cell receptor beta chains below, sequenced in a study of T cell changes during pregnancy in multiple sclerosis. TCRdb keeps only in-frame clones here, not all; method: immunoSEQ multiplex PCR. The data contain 60,000 to 80,000 clones, about nine tenths of them singletons. Material: peripheral blood, obtained before pregnancy. These receptors were collected from a female donor with multiple sclerosis, enrolled in a pregnancy study.

The CDR3 is CASRPGGGQGETEAFF. CDR3 sequence (DNA): TGTGCCAGCAGGCCGGGAGGTGGGCAAGGGGAGACTGAAGCTTTCTTT. The chain joins TRBV5-4 to TRBJ1-1, with TRBD1 as a possible D gene (5 bases). The CDR3 sequence is 16 residues long. Germline lookup yields CDR1 SGHNT and CDR2 YYREEE (reference sequence). Trimming left V 5 bases short and J 5 bases short, with 22 bases between.

The chain joins TRBV19 to TRBJ2-1; no reliable D call. The CDR3 is made up of 10 amino acids. The germline V gene encodes CDR1 LNHDA and CDR2 SQIVND (reference sequence). V lost 5 bases and J 8 bases, leaving 4 bases between the germline ends. CDR3 protein: CASSEYEQFF. The DNA for the CDR3 is TGTGCCAGTAGTGAGTATGAGCAGTTCTTC. The variable domain in full, with the rest retrieved from reference TRBV19 and TRBJ2-1, is DGGITQSPKYLFRKEGQNVTLSCEQNLNHDAMYWYRQDPGQGLRLIYYSQIVNDFQKGDIAEGYSVSREKKESFPLTVTSAQKNPTAFYLCASSEYEQFFGPGTRLTVL.

V and J are TRBV5-4 and TRBJ2-7, with 14 bases identical to TRBD2. The CDR3 is 16 residues long. The germline V gene encodes CDR1 SGHNT and CDR2 YYREEE (reference sequence). Trimming at V came to 3 bases and at J to 6 bases, leaving 8 bases not matched to a gene. Written as DNA, the CDR3 is TGTGCCAGCAGCTCAGAACCCGGGACTAGCGGGAGCGAGCAGTACTTC. Encoded protein: CASSSEPGTSGSEQYF.

V usage is TRBV7-9 and J usage is TRBJ1-4; D is unresolved. Germline-derived CDR1 and CDR2 are SEHNR and FQNEAQ (reference sequence). CDR3 length: 14 amino acids. Between the trimmed V and J ends, which lost 7 bases and 4 bases, there was a span of 13 bases. The CDR3 DNA sequence: TGTGCCAGCACCCGGGCGGGAAGTAATGAAAAACTGTTTTTT. Translating gives CASTRAGSNEKLFF.

This clone was picked up one time. The chain has TRBV5-1 and TRBJ1-2; D is perhaps TRBD1 (5 bases). The V end lost 5 bases, the J end lost 4 bases, and 15 bases lay between the germline ends. This CDR3 region has 14 residues. From germline, CDR1 is SGHRS and CDR2 YFSETQ. CDR3 residues: CASRIEGASYGYTF. The CDR3 coding sequence is TGCGCCAGCAGAATAGAAGGGGCGAGCTATGGCTACACCTTC. Supplemented by reference TRBV5-1 and TRBJ1-2, the full variable domain reads KAGVTQTPRYLIKTRGQQVTLSCSPISGHRSVSWYQQTPGQGLQFLFEYFSETQRNKGNFPGRFSGRQFSNSRSEMNVSTLELGDSALYLCASRIEGASYGYTFGSGTRLTVV.

The V call is TRBV2, the J call TRBJ2-5; 9 nucleotides agree with TRBD2. The CDR3 runs to 17 residues. Losses at the gene ends were 7 bases for V and 1 base for J; bases not matched to a gene: 13. Germline V lookup: CDR1 SNHLY, CDR2 FYNNEI. The DNA for the CDR3 is TGTGCCAGCACCTGGTCGAGACTAGCGGTTGTCCAAGAGACCCAGTACTTC. It codes for CASTWSRLAVVQETQYF.

The chain employs TRBV2 and TRBJ2-1; D is unclear. Germline-derived CDR1 and CDR2 are SNHLY and FYNNEI. The CDR3 consists of 14 residues. V was clipped by 7 bases and J by 7 bases, with 17 bases between them. The CDR3 loop is CASTPQRGANEQFF. In nucleotides, the CDR3 is TGTGCCAGCACCCCTCAACGAGGAGCAAATGAGCAGTTCTTC.

This chain links TRBV5-1 with TRBJ2-5; 8 nucleotides match TRBD1. This CDR3 region has 14 residues. J was trimmed by 1 base and V by 4 bases; bases with no gene match: 3. Germline V gene sequence: CDR1 SGHRS, CDR2 YFSETQ. CDR3 in amino acids: CASSVTGGQETQYF. CDR3 DNA sequence: TGCGCCAGCAGCGTAACAGGGGGCCAAGAGACCCAGTACTTC.

This chain connects TRBV5-1 to TRBJ1-4, with 11 bases fitting TRBD1. V dropped 0 bases and J dropped 1; count of bases not matched to a gene: 2. Germline V lookup: CDR1 SGHRS, CDR2 YFSETQ. The CDR3 is 17 amino acids. This CDR3 is CASSLGDRGGTNEKLFF. In DNA form, the CDR3 reads TGCGCCAGCAGCTTGGGGGACAGGGGGGGAACTAATGAAAAACTGTTTTTT. The variable domain in full, completed from reference TRBV5-1 and TRBJ1-4, reads KAGVTQTPRYLIKTRGQQVTLSCSPISGHRSVSWYQQTPGQGLQFLFEYFSETQRNKGNFPGRFSGRQFSNSRSEMNVSTLELGDSALYLCASSLGDRGGTNEKLFFGSGTQLSVL.

This clone occurred a few times. The chain is built from TRBV7-9 and TRBJ1-2; the D gene is possibly TRBD1 (6 bases). Trimming stripped 4 bases from V and 4 bases from J, with 13 bases between. CDR3 length equals 14 residues. CDR1 and CDR2 (germline): SEHNR, FQNEAQ (reference sequence). CDR3 amino acids: CASSSTGYSYGYTF. CDR3 in DNA: TGTGCCAGCAGCTCAACAGGGTATAGCTATGGCTACACCTTC.

The V gene is TRBV4-2, the J gene TRBJ2-3; maybe TRBD2 (6 bases). Germline V gene lookup returns CDR1 LGHNA and CDR2 YNFKEQ. Trimming pared 0 bases from V and 6 bases from J, leaving 22 bases between. The CDR3 has 18 amino acids. CDR3 sequence: CASSQEARLANSLDTQYF. The CDR3, as DNA: TGTGCCAGCAGCCAAGAGGCTAGGCTAGCGAATTCACTTGATACGCAGTATTTT.

The chain links TRBV4-2 to TRBJ2-5; 7 nucleotides match TRBD1. Germline loops: CDR1 LGHNA, CDR2 YNFKEQ. With 4 bases clipped from V and 2 bases from J, the junction kept 10 bases outside the gene matches. CDR3 length: 16 residues. CDR3 amino acids: CASSRQGPYLQETQYF. CDR3 sequence (DNA): TGTGCCAGCAGCCGACAGGGCCCCTACCTTCAAGAGACCCAGTACTTC.

The V gene is TRBV5-8, the J gene TRBJ1-2; 8 bases align to TRBD1. Germline V lookup: CDR1 SGHTS, CDR2 YDEGEE. Trimming at V came to 2 bases and at J to 7 bases, leaving 4 bases not matched to a gene. This CDR3 is built from 13 residues. CDR3 in amino acids: CASSFGQGAGYTF. The CDR3 DNA follows: TGTGCCAGCAGCTTCGGACAGGGTGCTGGCTACACCTTC.

This clone came up once. The rearrangement links TRBV6-5 to TRBJ1-1, with unresolved D. CDR1 and CDR2 (germline): MNHEY, SVGAGI. CDR3 length: 14 amino acids. V lost 0 bases, J lost 5 bases, and 10 bases lay in between. The CDR3 sequence: CASSYSFSGTEAFF. The CDR3 nucleotides read TGTGCCAGCAGTTACTCCTTCTCAGGAACTGAAGCTTTCTTT.

The CDR3 here is CASSLLHAANYGYTF. The CDR3 DNA follows: TGTGCCAGCAGCTTGTTGCACGCAGCTAACTATGGCTACACCTTC. The V call is TRBV5-5, the J call TRBJ1-2; D is ambiguous. CDR1 and CDR2 from the germline V gene are SGHKS and YYEKEE (reference sequence). The CDR3 covers 15 residues. The V gene lost 1 base and the J gene lost 0 bases, with 10 bases spanning the gap.

J is TRBJ2-6 and V is TRBV6-1, with D possibly matching TRBD1 (5 bases). Trimming pared 0 bases from V and 3 bases from J, leaving 6 bases between. The CDR3 runs 15 residues. Germline assignment: CDR1 MNHNS and CDR2 SASEGT. CDR3 sequence: CASSEAQGGANVLTF. In DNA form, the CDR3 reads TGTGCCAGCAGTGAAGCGCAGGGTGGGGCCAACGTCCTGACTTTC.

The chain carries TRBV2 and TRBJ2-5, with TRBD2 matching 12 bases. The germline gives CDR1 SNHLY, CDR2 FYNNEI. The ends lost 6 bases at V and 7 bases at J; junction bases unmatched: 12. The CDR3 extends over 16 amino acids. The DNA of the CDR3 is TGTGCCAGCAGACGGACTAGCGGGGTTCCTAGTGGGACCCAGTACTTC. Its translation: CASRRTSGVPSGTQYF.

This sequence joins TRBV11-3 and TRBJ2-7; tentative D call: TRBD2 (6 bases). V lost 8 bases, J lost 7 bases, and 21 bases lay in between. This CDR3 has 14 residues. CDR1 and CDR2 from the germline V gene are SGHNT and YENEEA. In DNA form, the CDR3 reads TGTGCCAGCTCCCCCGGCGGGGCCCCTGGTGAGCAGTACTTC. It translates to CASSPGGAPGEQYF.

This clone was found once. The chain employs TRBV6-4 and TRBJ2-1; 12 nucleotides line up with TRBD2. J was trimmed by 10 bases and V by 4 bases; bases with no gene match: 8. The CDR3 is made up of 15 amino acids. Germline assignment: CDR1 MRHNA and CDR2 SNTAGT. CDR3: CASSVRTSGNGEQFF. CDR3 bases: TGTGCCAGCAGTGTCAGGACTAGCGGGAACGGGGAGCAGTTCTTC.

The chain couples TRBV6-5 to TRBJ1-5; 7 bases match TRBD1. Germline V gene lookup returns CDR1 MNHEY and CDR2 SVGAGI. The CDR3 runs 15 residues. After removal of 10 bases from V and 6 bases from J, the junction contained 15 bases not matched to a gene. The CDR3 sequence: CATAPYKTGSQPQHF. As DNA, the CDR3 is TGTGCCACCGCCCCATATAAGACAGGGTCTCAGCCCCAGCATTTT.

The chain joins TRBV4-2 to TRBJ2-7; 9 positions agree with TRBD2. V lost 3 bases, J lost 3 bases, and 3 bases stayed unmatched. The CDR3 loop spans 14 amino acids. Germline CDR1 reads LGHNA; CDR2 reads YNFKEQ. In DNA, the CDR3 is TGTGCCAGCAGCCATGATAGCGGGAGCTACGAGCAGTACTTC. Translating gives CASSHDSGSYEQYF.

This clone was observed once. The chain is built from TRBV18 and TRBJ1-1, with no clear D. CDR3 length equals 16 residues. Trimming cost V 3 bases and J 1 base, with 15 bases left between them. CDR1 is KGHSH, CDR2 LQKENI, per germline. The CDR3 bases are TGTGCCAGCTCACCTACCCGAGAGGGCCGGAACACTGAAGCTTTCTTT. It translates to CASSPTREGRNTEAFF.

CDR3 sequence reads: CASSTDRDMGQETQYF. The CDR3 DNA follows: TGTGCCAGTAGTACAGACAGGGATATGGGACAAGAGACCCAGTACTTC. The chain uses TRBV19 and TRBJ2-5; 7 bases map to TRBD1. From germline, CDR1 is LNHDA and CDR2 SQIVND (reference sequence). This CDR3 comprises 16 residues. V lost 4 bases to trimming and J lost 2 bases; unmatched junction nucleotides: 10.